The T cell receptor (beta chain) described here comes from a study of T cells in Graves' hyperthyroidism and ophthalmopathy. This clonotype was seen a handful of times. Amplification of TCR beta CDR3 regions used RNA as the template. The HTBI primer set drove a first-round RT-PCR of the TCR CDR3. TCRdb re-called the multiplex PCR reads through MiXCR, storing one row per CDR3 protein. The table lists about 690,000 distinct CDR3 sequences, approximately 15% of them singletons. The V gene's germline CDR1 is SQVTM and CDR2 ANQGSEA. CDR3 length: 11 amino acids. The trim removed 7 bases at V and 8 bases at J, leaving 6 bases unmatched.

The receptor was derived from a man aged 45-65 years with Graves' hyperthyroidism. The chain uses TRBV29-1 and TRBJ1-1, with 8 bases lining up with TRBD1. Sequenced input: blood. The chain's CDR3 is CSGVRDREAFF. CDR3 in DNA: TGCAGCGGGGTCCGGGACAGGGAAGCTTTCTTT.